This T cell receptor beta chain originates from a study of cytomegalovirus exposure and HLA in healthy donors. Whole-study results and caveats: Later analysis associated a missense DCLRE1C variant with TCR beta V- and J-gene trimming.

Remarks on this clone: What it binds is not known.

PCR primers comprised 60 Vbeta and 13 Jbeta primers. The method was immunoSEQ multiplex PCR; TCRdb's version includes in-frame clones alone and lacks a portion of them. The sample has about 160,000 clones, about 85% seen once. Between the trimmed V and J ends, which lost 3 bases and 0 bases, there was a span of 17 bases. This CDR3 is 18 amino acids long. Germline V gene data show CDR1 as LNHDA and CDR2 as SQIVND (reference sequence). No record exists of this donor's CMV serostatus. Sequencing was performed on PBMCs. The source of this sequence is a human donor in good health. The chain employs TRBV19 and TRBJ1-4; D gene ambiguous. The CDR3 loop reads CASSIVSRLFATNEKLFF. DNA for the CDR3: TGTGCCAGTAGTATCGTATCCAGGTTATTTGCAACTAATGAAAAACTGTTTTTT.